This T cell receptor (beta chain) is drawn from a study of blood T cell repertoires in COVID-19 (dated by TCRdb to the early 2020s). General notes on the study: Samples covering the acute and convalescent phases of COVID-19 were provided by collaborators in the United States, Italy and Spain. Where HLA class I and class II types were available, the types were taken from metadata supplied by the sample provider, not from assay-based typing. The dataset comprised deeply sampled blood TCRbeta repertoires from subjects exposed to, actively infected with, or recovered from COVID-19. The material from the prospective study consisted of cDNA or gDNA derived from T cells, B-cell-depleted T cells, or PBMCs. The samples were drawn from the first 160 participants of the ongoing ImmuneRACE study and from 1,254 subjects provided by 6 global collaborators. A de-identified subject ID, COVID-19 status, age in years and sex were almost always included in the sample metadata. The repertoires were released in a freely available public database intended as a resource for research on the immune response to SARS-CoV-2. The full study reports these points: The amount of clinical and demographic metadata varied by source and participant and was provided uncurated.

The immunoSEQ Assay, a bias-controlled multiplex PCR, was used to amplify TCRbeta CDR3 regions from genomic DNA. Processing in the source paper ran as follows. Within the assay, amplification of reference gene primers was used to estimate how many nucleated cells each sample contained. To quantify the absolute abundance of each unique TCRbeta CDR3 rearrangement, sequence reads were collapsed and filtered. For each sample, productive Simpson clonality was calculated as the square root of Simpson's diversity index over productive rearrangements. TCRdb limited this immuneACCESS table to in-frame rearrangements with V and J called. A share of clones is missing; checked studies link under half to unresolved V genes, and the rest is unexplained. The V and J calls and clone size were taken over from that table, and D and trimming were inferred from the DNA. This sample comprises 150,000 to 200,000 clones, roughly 87% of them detected only once. Roughly 2% of the sample is taken by the ten largest.

Cut back by 3 bases and 9 bases, the V and J ends lie 14 bases apart. The CDR3 measures 13 amino acids from cysteine to phenylalanine. The CDR3 DNA has 39 bases and is translated from base 1. On this clone: Its antigen is not yet known. Per-base quality was not reported, and no clone a single base away is much larger than it.

Samples from volunteer blood donors who had recovered from COVID-19 were contributed by a second Seattle source. The collaborating institutions used their own protocols to collect whole blood in K2EDTA tubes. For TCRbeta analysis, collaborators shipped samples as frozen whole blood, isolated PBMCs, or DNA extracted from either of those sample types. The chain is encoded by TRBV12-3 or TRBV12-4 joined to TRBJ2-5; the D gene is not confidently resolved. The sample was peripheral blood. This TCR came from a young man who had recovered from COVID-19. The DNA sequence is as follows: TGTGCCAGCAGTTTTCCCCAGTCGGCGGCCCAGTACTTC. Translation gives CASSFPQSAAQYF.